This T cell receptor beta chain was sequenced in a study of CD8+ T cells in alopecia areata. General study points: Within the top 100, expanded CD8+ clones significantly decreased with tofacitinib, as did scalp clonality.

V lost 5 bases and J lost 0, with 9 bases in between. The CDR3 spans 14 residues. The germline CDR1 and CDR2 sequences are SGDLS and YYNGEE. Treatment of the sample: oral pan-JAK inhibitor, 5-10 mg twice daily. Following extraction, RNA underwent reverse transcription to cDNA, which served as the sequencing template. Clones were sequenced by immunoSEQ multiplex PCR, and TCRdb holds only the in-frame ones, with some missing. The table records about 87,000 clones, approximately 70% of them present only once. Comment on this clone: The antigen is not known.

This specimen consisted of CD8+ T cells sorted from blood, obtained at approximately week 44, from a patient treated with tofacitinib. This chain uses TRBV9 with TRBJ1-5; D remains unclear. The clonotype was recovered from a human donor with alopecia areata. As DNA, the CDR3 is TGTGCCAGCAGTAAAGGAGTTAGCAATCAGCCCCAGCATTTT. Its protein is CASSKGVSNQPQHF.